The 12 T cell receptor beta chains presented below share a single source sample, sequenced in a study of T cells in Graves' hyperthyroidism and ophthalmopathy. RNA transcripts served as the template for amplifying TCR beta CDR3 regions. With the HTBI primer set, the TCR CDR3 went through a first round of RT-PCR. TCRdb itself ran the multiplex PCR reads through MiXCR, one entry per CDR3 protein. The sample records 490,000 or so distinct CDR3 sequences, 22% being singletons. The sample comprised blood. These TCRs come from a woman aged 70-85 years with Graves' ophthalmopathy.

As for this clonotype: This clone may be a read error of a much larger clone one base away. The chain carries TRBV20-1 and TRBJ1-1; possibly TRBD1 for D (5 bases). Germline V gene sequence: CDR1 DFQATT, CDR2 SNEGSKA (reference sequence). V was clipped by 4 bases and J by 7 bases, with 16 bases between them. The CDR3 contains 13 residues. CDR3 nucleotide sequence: TGCAGTGCTACCCGAAGGGAGGGGAGTGAAGCTTTCTTT. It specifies CSATRREGSEAFF.

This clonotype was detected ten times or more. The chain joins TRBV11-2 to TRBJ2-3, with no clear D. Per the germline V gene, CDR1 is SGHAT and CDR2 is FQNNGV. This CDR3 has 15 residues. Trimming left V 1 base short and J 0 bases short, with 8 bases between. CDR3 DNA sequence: TGTGCCAGCAGCTTAGGTGCAGTTAGCACAGATACGCAGTATTTT. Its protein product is CASSLGAVSTDTQYF.

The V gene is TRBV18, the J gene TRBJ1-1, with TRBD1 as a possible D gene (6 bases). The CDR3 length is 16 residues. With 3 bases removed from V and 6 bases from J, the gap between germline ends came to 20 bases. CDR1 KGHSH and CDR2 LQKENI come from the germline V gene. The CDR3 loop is CASSPSSVGARAEAFF. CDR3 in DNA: TGTGCCAGCTCACCTTCTTCAGTGGGGGCGCGGGCTGAAGCTTTCTTT.

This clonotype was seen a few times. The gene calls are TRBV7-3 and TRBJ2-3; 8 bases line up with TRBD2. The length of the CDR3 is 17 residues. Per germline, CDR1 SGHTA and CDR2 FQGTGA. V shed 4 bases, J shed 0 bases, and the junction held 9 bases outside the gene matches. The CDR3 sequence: CASSSATSGYSTDTQYF. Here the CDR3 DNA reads TGTGCCAGCAGCTCCGCCACTAGCGGTTACAGCACAGATACGCAGTATTTT.

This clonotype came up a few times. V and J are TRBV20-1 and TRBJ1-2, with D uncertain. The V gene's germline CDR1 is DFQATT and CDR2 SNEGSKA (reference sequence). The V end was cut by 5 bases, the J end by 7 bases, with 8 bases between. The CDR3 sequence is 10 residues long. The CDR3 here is CSARGSGYTF. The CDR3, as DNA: TGCAGTGCTCGGGGAAGTGGCTACACCTTC.

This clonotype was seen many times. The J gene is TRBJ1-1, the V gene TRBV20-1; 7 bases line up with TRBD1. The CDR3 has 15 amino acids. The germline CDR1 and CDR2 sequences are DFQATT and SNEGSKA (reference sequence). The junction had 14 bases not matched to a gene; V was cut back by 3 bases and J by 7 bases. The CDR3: CSASRDRVLGDEAFF. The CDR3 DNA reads TGCAGTGCTAGCCGGGACAGAGTCTTGGGAGATGAAGCTTTCTTT.

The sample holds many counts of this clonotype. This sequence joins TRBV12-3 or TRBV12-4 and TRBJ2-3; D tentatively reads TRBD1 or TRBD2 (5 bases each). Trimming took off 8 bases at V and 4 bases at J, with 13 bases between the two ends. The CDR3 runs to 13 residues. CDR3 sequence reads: CASSPGGADTQYF. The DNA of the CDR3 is TGTGCCAGCTCCCCTGGGGGTGCAGATACGCAGTATTTT.

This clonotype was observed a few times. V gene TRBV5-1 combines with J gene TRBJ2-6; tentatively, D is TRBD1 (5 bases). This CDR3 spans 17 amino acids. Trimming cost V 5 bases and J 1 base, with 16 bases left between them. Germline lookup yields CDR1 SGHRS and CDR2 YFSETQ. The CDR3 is CASRDKGKGSGANVLTF. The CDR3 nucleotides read TGCGCCAGCAGGGACAAAGGAAAAGGGTCTGGGGCCAACGTCCTGACTTTC.

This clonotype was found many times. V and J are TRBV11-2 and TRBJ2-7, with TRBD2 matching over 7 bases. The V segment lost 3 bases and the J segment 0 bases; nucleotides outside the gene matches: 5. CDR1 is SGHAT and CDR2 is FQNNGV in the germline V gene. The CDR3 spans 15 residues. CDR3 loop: CASSFATSSSYEQYF. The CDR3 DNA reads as TGTGCCAGCAGCTTCGCGACTAGCTCCTCCTACGAGCAGTACTTC. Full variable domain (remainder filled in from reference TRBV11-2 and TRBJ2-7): EAGVAQSPRYKIIEKRQSVAFWCNPISGHATLYWYQQILGQGPKLLIQFQNNGVVDDSQLPKDRFSAERLKGVDSTLKIQPAKLEDSAVYLCASSFATSSSYEQYFGPGTRLTVT.

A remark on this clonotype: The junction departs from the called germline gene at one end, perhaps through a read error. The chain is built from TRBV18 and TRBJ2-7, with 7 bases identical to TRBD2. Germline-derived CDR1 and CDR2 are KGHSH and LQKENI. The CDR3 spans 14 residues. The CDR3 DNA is TGTGCCAGCGCACCACCGGGGGAGGGATACGAGCAGTACTTC. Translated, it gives CASAPPGEGYEQYF.

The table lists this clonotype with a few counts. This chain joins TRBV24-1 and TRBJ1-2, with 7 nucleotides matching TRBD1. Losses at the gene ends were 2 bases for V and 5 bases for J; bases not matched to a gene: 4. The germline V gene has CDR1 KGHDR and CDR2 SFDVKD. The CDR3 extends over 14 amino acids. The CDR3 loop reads CATSDSGGPYGYTF. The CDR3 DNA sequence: TGTGCCACCAGTGATTCAGGGGGTCCGTATGGCTACACCTTC.

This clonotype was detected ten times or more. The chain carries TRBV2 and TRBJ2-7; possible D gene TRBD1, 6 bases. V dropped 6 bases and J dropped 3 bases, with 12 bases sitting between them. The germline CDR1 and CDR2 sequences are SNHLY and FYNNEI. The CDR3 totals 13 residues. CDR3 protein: CASSPGHNYEQYF. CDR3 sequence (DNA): TGTGCCAGCAGCCCGGGACATAACTACGAGCAGTACTTC.